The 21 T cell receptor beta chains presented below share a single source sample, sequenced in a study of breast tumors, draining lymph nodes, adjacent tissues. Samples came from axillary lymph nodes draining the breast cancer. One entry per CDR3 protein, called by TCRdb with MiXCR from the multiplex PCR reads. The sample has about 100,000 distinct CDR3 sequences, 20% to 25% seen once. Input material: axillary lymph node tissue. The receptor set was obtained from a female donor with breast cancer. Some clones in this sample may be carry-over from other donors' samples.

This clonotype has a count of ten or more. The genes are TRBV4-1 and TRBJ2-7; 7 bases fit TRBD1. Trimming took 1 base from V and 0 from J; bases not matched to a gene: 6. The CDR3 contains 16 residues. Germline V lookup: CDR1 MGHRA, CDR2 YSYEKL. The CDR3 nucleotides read TGCGCCAGCAGCCAAGGGATACGGGACAGCTCCTACGAGCAGTACTTC. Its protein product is CASSQGIRDSSYEQYF.

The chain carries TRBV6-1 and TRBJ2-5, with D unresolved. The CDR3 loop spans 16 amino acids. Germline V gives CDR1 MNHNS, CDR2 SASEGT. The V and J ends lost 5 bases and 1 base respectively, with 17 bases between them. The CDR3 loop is CASSIQYRLIQETQYF. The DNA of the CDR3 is TGTGCCAGCAGTATACAGTACCGTCTGATCCAAGAGACCCAGTACTTC.

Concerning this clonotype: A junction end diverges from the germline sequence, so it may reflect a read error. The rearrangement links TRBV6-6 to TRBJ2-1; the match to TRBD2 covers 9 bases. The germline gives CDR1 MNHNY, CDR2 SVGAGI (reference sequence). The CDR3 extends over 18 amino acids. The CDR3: CASSYLGVAGVIYNKQFF. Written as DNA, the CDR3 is TGTGCCAGCAGTTACCTGGGGGTAGCGGGAGTAATCTACAATAAGCAGTTCTTC.

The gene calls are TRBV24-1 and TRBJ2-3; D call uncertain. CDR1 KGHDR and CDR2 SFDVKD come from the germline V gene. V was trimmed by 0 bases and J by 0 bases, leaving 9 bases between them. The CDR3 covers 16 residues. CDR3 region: CATSDLLGTSTDTQYF. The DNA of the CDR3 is TGTGCCACCAGTGATTTGCTCGGTACTAGCACAGATACGCAGTATTTT.

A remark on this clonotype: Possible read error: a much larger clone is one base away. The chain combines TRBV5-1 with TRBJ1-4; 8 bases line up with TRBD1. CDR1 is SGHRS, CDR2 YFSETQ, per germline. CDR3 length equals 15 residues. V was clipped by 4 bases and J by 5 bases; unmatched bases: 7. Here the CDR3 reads CASSPQGAPNEKLFF. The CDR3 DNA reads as TGCGCCAGCAGCCCCCAGGGGGCCCCAAATGAAAAACTGTTTTTT.

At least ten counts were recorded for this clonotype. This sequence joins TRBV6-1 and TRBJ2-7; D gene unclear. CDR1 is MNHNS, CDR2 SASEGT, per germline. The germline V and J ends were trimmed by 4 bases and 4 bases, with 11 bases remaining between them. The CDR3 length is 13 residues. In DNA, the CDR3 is TGTGCCAGCAGTGTTAAAGGGTCGTACGAGCAGTACTTC. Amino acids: CASSVKGSYEQYF.

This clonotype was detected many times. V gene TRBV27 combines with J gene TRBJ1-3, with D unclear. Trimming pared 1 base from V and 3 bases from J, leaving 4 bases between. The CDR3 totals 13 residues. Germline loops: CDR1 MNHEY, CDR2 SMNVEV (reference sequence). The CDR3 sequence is CASSLYGGNTIYF. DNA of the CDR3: TGTGCCAGCAGTTTATATGGTGGAAACACCATATATTTT.

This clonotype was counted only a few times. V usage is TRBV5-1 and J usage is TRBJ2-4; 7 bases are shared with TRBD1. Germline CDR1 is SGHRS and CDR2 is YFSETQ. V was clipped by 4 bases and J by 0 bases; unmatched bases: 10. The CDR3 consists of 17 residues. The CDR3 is CASSRTGTDLAKNIQYF. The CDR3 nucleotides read TGCGCCAGCAGCAGAACAGGGACAGACCTAGCCAAAAACATTCAGTACTTC.

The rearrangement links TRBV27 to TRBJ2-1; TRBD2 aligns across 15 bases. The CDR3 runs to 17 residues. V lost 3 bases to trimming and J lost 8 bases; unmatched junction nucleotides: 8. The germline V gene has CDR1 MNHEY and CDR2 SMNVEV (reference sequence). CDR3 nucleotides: TGTGCCAGCAGTTTCCGGACTAGCGGGAGGGCCAAAGATGAGCAGTTCTTC. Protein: CASSFRTSGRAKDEQFF.

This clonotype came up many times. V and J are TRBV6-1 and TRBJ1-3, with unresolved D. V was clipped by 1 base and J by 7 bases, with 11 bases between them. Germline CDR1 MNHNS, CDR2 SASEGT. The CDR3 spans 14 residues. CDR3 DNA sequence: TGTGCCAGCAGTGAAGGCGTTTCGAGGAACACCATATATTTT. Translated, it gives CASSEGVSRNTIYF.

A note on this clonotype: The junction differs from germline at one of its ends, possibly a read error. The CDR3 is CATSPPTDYGYAF. The DNA of the CDR3 is TGTGCCACCAGCCCCCCGACAGACTATGGCTACGCCTTC. The chain has TRBV15 and TRBJ1-2; D is perhaps TRBD1 (5 bases). Germline V CDR1 and CDR2: LNHNV, YYDKDF (reference sequence). CDR3 length equals 13 residues.

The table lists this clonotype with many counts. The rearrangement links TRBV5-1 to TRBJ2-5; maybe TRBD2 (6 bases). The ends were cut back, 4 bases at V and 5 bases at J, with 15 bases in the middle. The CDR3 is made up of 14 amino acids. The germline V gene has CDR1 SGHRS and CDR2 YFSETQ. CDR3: CASSAEGLWETQYF. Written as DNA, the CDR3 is TGCGCCAGCAGCGCGGAGGGATTATGGGAGACCCAGTACTTC.

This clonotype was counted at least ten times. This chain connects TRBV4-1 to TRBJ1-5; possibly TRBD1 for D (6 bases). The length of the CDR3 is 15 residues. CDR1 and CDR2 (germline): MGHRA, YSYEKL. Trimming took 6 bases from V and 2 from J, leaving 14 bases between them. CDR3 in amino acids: CASSQQGRGNQPQHF. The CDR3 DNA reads TGCGCCAGCAGTCAACAGGGTAGGGGCAATCAGCCCCAGCATTTT.

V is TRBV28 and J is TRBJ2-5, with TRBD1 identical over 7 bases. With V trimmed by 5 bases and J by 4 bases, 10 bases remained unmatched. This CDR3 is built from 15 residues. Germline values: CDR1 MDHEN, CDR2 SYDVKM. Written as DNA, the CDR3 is TGTGCCAGCAGTACCTTGACAGGGCTGGGAGAGACCCAGTACTTC. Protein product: CASSTLTGLGETQYF.

The CDR3 sequence is CASSPRGNEKLFF. CDR3 nucleotides: TGTGCCAGCAGCCCCCGGGGTAATGAAAAACTGTTTTTT. J is TRBJ1-4 and V is TRBV27; the D is unclear. V gave up 6 bases and J gave up 4 bases, with 9 bases separating them. Germline V gives CDR1 MNHEY, CDR2 SMNVEV (reference sequence). This CDR3 has 13 residues.

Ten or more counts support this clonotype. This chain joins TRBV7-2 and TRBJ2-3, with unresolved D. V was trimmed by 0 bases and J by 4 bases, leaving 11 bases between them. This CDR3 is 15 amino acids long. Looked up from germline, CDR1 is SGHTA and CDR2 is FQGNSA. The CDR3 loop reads CASSLASLGADTQYF. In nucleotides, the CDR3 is TGTGCCAGCAGCTTAGCTTCTCTGGGCGCAGATACGCAGTATTTT.

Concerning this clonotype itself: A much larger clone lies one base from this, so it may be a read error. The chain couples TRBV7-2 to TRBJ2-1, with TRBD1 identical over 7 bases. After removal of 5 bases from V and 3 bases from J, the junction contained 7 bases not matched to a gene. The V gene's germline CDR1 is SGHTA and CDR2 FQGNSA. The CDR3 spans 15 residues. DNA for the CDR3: TGTGCCAGCAGCCCGTACAGGGGATTCTACAATGAGCAGTTCTTC. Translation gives CASSPYRGFYNEQFF. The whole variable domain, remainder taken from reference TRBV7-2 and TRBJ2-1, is GAGVSQSPSNKVTEKGKDVELRCDPISGHTALYWYRQSLGQGLEFLIYFQGNSAPDKSGLPSDRFSAERTGGSVSTLTIQRTQQEDSAVYLCASSPYRGFYNEQFFGPGTRLTVL.

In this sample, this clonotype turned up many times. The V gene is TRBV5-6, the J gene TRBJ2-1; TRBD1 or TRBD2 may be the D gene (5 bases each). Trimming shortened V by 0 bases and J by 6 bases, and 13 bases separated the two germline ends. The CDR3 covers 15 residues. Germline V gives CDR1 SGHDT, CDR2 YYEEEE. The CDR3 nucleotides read TGTGCCAGCAGCTTGGGGGGGTGGTATTTCAATGAGCAGTTCTTC. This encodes CASSLGGWYFNEQFF.

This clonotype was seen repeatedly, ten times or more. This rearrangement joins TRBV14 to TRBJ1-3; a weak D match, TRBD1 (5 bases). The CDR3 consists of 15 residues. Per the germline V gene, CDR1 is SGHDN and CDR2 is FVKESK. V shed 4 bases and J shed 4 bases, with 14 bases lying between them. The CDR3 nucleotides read TGTGCCAGCAGCCCAAGACTGCGGGGGGGAAACACCATATATTTT. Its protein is CASSPRLRGGNTIYF.

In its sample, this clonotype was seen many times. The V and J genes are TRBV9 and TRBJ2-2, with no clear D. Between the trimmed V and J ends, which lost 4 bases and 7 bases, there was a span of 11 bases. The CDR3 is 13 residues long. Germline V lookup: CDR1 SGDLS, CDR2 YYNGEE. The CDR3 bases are TGTGCCAGCAGCTCCAGTGGCGACGGGGAGCTGTTTTTT. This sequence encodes CASSSSGDGELFF.

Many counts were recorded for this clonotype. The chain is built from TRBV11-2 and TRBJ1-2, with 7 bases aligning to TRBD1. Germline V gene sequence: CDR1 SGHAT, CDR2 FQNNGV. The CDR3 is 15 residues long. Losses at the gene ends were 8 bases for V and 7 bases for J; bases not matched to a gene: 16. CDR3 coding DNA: TGTGCCAGCCCAATAGGGGGAGGGGGCGTGGGTGGCTACACCTTC. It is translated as CASPIGGGGVGGYTF.